This T cell receptor beta chain was profiled in a study of shared clonotypes between healthy human individuals. The sample holds a few counts of this clone. Samples underwent the assay at deep level. Several immunoSEQ 96-well plates shared each subset's DNA, each plate a replicate. TCRdb keeps only in-frame clones here, not all; method: immunoSEQ multiplex PCR. The table lists about 500,000 clones, about 74% of them singletons. Trimming shortened V by 6 bases and J by 0 bases, and 2 bases separated the two germline ends. In germline, CDR1 is MDHEN, CDR2 SYDVKM. The CDR3 totals 11 residues. What was sequenced was PBMCs. The rearrangement links TRBV28 to TRBJ1-2; the D is unclear. This TCR derives from a woman aged 40-49 years in good health. Some clones in this sample may be carry-over from other donors' samples. The CDR3 is CASRTNYGYTF. The CDR3 nucleotides are TGTGCCAGCAGAACTAACTATGGCTACACCTTC.